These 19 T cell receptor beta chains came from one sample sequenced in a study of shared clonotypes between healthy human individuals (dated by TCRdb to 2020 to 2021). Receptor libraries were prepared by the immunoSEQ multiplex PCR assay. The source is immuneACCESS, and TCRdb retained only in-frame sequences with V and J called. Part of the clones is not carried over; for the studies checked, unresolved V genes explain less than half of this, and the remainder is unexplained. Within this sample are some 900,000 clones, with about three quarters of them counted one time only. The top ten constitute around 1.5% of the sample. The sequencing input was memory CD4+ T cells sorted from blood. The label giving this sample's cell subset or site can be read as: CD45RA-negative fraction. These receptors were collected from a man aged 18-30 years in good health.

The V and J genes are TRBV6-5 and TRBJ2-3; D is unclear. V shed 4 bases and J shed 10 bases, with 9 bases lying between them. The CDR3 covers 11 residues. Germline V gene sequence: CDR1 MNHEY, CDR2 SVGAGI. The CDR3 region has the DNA TGTGCCAGCAGTTCGTCCGTTGCGCAGTATTTT. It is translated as CASSSSVAQYF.

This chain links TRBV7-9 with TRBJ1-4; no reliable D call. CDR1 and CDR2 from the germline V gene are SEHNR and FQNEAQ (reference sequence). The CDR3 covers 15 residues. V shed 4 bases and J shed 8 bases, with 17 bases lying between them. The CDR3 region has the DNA TGTGCCAGCAGCTCCCTGTTCTCTAAGGCCGAAAAACTGTTTTTT. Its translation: CASSSLFSKAEKLFF.

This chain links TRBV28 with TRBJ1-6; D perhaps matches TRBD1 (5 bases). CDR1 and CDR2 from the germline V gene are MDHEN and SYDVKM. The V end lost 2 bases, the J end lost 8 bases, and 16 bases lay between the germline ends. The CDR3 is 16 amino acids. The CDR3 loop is CASSLLIGTGDSPLHF. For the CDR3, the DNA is TGTGCCAGCAGTTTACTTATCGGGACCGGGGATTCACCCCTCCACTTT.

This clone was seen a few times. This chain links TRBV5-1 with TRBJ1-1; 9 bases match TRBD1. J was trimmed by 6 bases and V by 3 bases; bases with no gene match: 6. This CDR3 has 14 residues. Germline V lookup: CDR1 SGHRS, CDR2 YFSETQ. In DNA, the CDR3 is TGCGCCAGCAGCTCACCGGACAGGGGCGCTGAAGCTTTCTTT. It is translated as CASSSPDRGAEAFF.

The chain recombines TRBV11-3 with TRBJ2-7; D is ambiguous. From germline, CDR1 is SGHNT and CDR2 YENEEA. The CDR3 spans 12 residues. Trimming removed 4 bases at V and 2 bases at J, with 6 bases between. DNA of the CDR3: TGTGCCAGCAGCTCCTCCCCCTACGAGCAGTACTTC. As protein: CASSSSPYEQYF.

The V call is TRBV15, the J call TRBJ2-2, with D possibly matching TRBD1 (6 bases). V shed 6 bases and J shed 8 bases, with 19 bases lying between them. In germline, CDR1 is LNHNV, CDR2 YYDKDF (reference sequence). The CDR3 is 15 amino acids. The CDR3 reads CATRKDSIDPGELFF. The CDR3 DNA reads TGTGCCACCAGAAAGGACAGCATTGACCCGGGGGAGCTGTTTTTT.

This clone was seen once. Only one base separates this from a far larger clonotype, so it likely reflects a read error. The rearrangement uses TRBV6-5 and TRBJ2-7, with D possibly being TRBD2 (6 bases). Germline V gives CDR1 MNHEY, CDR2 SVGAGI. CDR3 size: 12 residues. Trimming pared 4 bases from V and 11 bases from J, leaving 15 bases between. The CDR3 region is CASSSPGEVKYF. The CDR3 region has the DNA TGTGCCAGCAGTTCCCCGGGGGAGGTTAAGTACTTC.

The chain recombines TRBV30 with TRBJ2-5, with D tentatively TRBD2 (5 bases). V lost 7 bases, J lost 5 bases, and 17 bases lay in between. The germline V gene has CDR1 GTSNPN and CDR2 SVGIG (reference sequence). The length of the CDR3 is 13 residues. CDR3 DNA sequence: TGTGCCTCGGGGTCCTACAGAGAGGAGACCCAGTACTTC. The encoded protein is CASGSYREETQYF.

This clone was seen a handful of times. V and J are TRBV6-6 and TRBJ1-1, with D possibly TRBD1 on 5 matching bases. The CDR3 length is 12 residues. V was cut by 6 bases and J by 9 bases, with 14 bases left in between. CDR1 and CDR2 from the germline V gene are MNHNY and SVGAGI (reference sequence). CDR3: CASRPGTGKAFF. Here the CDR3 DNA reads TGTGCCAGCAGACCTGGGACGGGGAAAGCTTTCTTT.

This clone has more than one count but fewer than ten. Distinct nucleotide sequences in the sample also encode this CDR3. As DNA, the CDR3 is TGTGCCAGCAGTTACGACCTCACCGGGGAGCTGTTTTTT. Translated, it gives CASSYDLTGELFF. The rearrangement uses TRBV6-5 and TRBJ2-2; D unclear. This CDR3 region has 13 residues. The germline gives CDR1 MNHEY, CDR2 SVGAGI. V dropped 2 bases and J dropped 4 bases, with 5 bases sitting between them.

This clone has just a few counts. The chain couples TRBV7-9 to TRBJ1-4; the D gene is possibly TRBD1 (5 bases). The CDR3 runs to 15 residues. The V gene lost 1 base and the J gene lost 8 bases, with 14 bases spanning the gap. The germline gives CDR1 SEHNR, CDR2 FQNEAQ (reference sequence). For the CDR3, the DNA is TGTGCCAGCAGCTTAGACGGGGGGAGAGACGAAAAACTGTTTTTT. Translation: CASSLDGGRDEKLFF.

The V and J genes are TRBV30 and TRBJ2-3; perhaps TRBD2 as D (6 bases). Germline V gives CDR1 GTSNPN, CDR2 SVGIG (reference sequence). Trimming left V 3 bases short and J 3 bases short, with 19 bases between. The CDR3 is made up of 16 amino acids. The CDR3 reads CAWSPTGGSWTDTQYF. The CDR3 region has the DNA TGTGCCTGGAGCCCAACCGGAGGGTCTTGGACAGATACGCAGTATTTT.

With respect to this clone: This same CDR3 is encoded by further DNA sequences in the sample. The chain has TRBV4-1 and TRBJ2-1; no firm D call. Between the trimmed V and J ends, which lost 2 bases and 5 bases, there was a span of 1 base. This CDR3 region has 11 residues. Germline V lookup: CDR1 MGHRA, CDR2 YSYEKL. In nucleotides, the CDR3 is TGCGCCAGCAGCCAAAACAATGAGCAGTTCTTC. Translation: CASSQNNEQFF.

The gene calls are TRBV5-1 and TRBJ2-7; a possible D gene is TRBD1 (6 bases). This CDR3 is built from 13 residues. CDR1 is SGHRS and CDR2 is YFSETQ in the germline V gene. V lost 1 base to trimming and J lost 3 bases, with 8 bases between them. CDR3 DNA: TGCGCCAGCAGCTTGTCAGGGGACTACGAGCAGTACTTC. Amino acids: CASSLSGDYEQYF.

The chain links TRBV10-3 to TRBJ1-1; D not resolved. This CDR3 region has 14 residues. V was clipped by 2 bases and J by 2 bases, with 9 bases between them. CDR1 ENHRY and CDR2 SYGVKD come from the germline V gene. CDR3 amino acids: CAISELTDNTEAFF. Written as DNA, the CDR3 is TGTGCCATCAGTGAGCTAACAGATAACACTGAAGCTTTCTTT.

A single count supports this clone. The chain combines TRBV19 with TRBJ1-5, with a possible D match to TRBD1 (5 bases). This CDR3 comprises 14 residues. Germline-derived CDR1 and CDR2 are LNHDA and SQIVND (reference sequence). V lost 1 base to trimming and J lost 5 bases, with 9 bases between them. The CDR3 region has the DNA TGTGCCAGTAGTATAGGGGGGAAGGATCAGCCCCAGCATTTT. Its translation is CASSIGGKDQPQHF.

For the CDR3, the DNA is TGTGCCAGCAGTTATCTCCCCGACAGGGAAAAACTGTTTTTT. Protein sequence: CASSYLPDREKLFF. The chain carries TRBV6-6 and TRBJ1-4; D may be TRBD1 (6 bases). Germline V gene data show CDR1 as MNHNY and CDR2 as SVGAGI (reference sequence). The CDR3 runs to 14 residues. Trimming took off 3 bases at V and 8 bases at J, with 13 bases between the two ends.

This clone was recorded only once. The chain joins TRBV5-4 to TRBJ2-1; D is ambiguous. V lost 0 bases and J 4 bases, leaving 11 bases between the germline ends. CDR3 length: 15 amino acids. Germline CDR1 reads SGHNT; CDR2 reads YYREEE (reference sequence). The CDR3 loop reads CASSLVALPYNEQFF. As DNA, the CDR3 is TGTGCCAGCAGCTTGGTCGCACTACCGTACAATGAGCAGTTCTTC. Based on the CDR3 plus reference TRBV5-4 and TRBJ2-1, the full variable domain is ETGVTQSPTHLIKTRGQQVTLRCSSQSGHNTVSWYQQALGQGPQFIFQYYREEENGRGNFPPRFSGLQFPNYSSELNVNALELDDSALYLCASSLVALPYNEQFFGPGTRLTVL.

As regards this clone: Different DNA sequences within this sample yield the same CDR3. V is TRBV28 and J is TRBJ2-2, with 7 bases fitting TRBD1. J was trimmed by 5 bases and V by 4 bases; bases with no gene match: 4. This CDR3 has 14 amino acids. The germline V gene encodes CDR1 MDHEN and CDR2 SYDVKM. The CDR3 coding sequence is TGTGCCAGCAGTTCCTCAGGGGGTACCGGGGAGCTGTTTTTT. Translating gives CASSSSGGTGELFF.